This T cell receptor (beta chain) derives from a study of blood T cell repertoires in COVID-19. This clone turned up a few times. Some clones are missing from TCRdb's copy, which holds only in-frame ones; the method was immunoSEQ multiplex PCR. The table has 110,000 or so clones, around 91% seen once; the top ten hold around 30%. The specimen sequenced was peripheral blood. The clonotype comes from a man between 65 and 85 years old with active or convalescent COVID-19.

The CDR3 DNA reads TGTGCCAGCAGCAAGGGGACAGGGCTCTCTGGAAACACCATATATTTT. Translation gives CASSKGTGLSGNTIYF. The gene calls are TRBV5-6 and TRBJ1-3; TRBD1 matches 9 bases. CDR3 size: 16 residues. Germline CDR1 SGHDT, CDR2 YYEEEE. The ends lost 4 bases at V and 0 bases at J; junction bases unmatched: 5.